The clone carrying this T cell receptor beta chain occurred a few times. Its antigen is unknown. The CDR3 runs 11 residues. Germline V gene sequence: CDR1 ENHRY, CDR2 SYGVKD. Trimming took 4 bases from V and 10 from J, leaving 10 bases between them. The data were obtained in a study of vaccination effects on CD4 cells after COVID-19. Whole-study context: Ahead of sequencing, the ViraFEST assay grew antigen-specific CD4+ T cells using viral peptide pools.

The authors isolated CD4+ T cells after about 10 days of culture. Two doses of either BNT162b2 or mRNA-1273 were given to each participant. Libraries were prepared by immunoSEQ multiplex PCR; TCRdb keeps only in-frame clonotypes and omits some of them. The sample holds 40,000 to 45,000 clones; around 73% are singletons and the top ten take 6% to 8.5%. This TCR derives from a human donor who received a COVID-19 vaccine. The chain recombines TRBV10-3 with TRBJ1-2; weak D call: TRBD1 (5 bases). The source material was CD4+ T cells from PBMCs cultured without peptide, sampled after COVID-19 vaccination. CDR3 DNA: TGTGCCATCAGTGGTCTAGGGGACTACACCTTC. Translated, it gives CAISGLGDYTF.